This T cell receptor (beta chain) was recorded in a study of response to subunit inactivated influenza vaccine. V was clipped by 0 bases and J by 4 bases; unmatched bases: 5. This CDR3 contains 15 residues. MiXCR was run by TCRdb on the RT-PCR reads, yielding one entry per CDR3 protein. The sample contains over 800,000 distinct CDR3 sequences, about 20% of which appear only once. This chain uses TRBV12-3 or TRBV12-4 with TRBJ1-2; TRBD1 aligns across 7 bases. This clonotype originated in a man aged 45 to 65 who received an inactivated influenza vaccine. The input for sequencing was PBMCs from blood, taken more than 4 days after vaccination. CDR3 in amino acids: CASSLAGGAFYGYTF. The DNA of the CDR3 is TGTGCCAGCAGTTTAGCAGGGGGCGCTTTCTATGGCTACACCTTC.